The source of this T cell receptor beta chain is a study of OX40 agonist ivuxolimab in advanced cancers. Study at large: The group had a mean age of about 60 years, ranged from about 20 to 80, and was around 82% male. Three patients had partial responses: one hepatocellular carcinoma, two cutaneous melanoma.

Blood draws occurred at baseline, cycle 4 day 1, and cycle 7 day 1. Some clones are missing from TCRdb's copy, which holds only in-frame ones; the method was immunoSEQ multiplex PCR. The top ten clones hold 15% to 20% of a sample with tens of thousands of clones, 93% of them seen once. Germline CDR1 SGDLS, CDR2 YYNGEE. CDR3 length: 14 residues. Between the trimmed V and J ends, which lost 0 bases and 8 bases, there was a span of 14 bases. This clonotype originated in an adult with an advanced solid tumor such as melanoma, head and neck, liver or kidney cancer. Specimen: CD4+ or CD8+ T cells sorted from blood, collected in a trial of the OX40 agonist ivuxolimab. The chain joins TRBV9 to TRBJ1-2; D not certain. The CDR3 loop reads CASSVDKGWTGYTF. The CDR3 DNA reads TGTGCCAGCAGCGTAGATAAGGGATGGACGGGCTACACCTTC.